This T cell receptor (beta chain) was identified in a study of blood T cell repertoires in COVID-19. In the study's own analysis: Amplification of reference gene primers was used by the study to estimate nucleated cell counts. TCRdb keeps only in-frame clones here, not all; method: immunoSEQ multiplex PCR. V, J and clone size are those of that table, while D and trimming were read from the DNA. The data contain fewer than 200,000 clones, approximately 90% of them singletons. V shed 1 base and J 6 bases; nucleotides not matched to a gene: 8. The germline CDR1 and CDR2 sequences are KGHSH and LQKENI. The CDR3 has 16 amino acids.

The chain uses TRBV18 and TRBJ2-1; 8 bases line up with TRBD2. Sequencing was carried out using peripheral blood. The clonotype was recovered from a man aged 50 to 59 who had recovered from COVID-19. In nucleotides, the CDR3 is TGTGCCAGCTCACCACGCACGGGAGGGCCGGGCAATGAGCAGTTCTTC. Amino acids: CASSPRTGGPGNEQFF.